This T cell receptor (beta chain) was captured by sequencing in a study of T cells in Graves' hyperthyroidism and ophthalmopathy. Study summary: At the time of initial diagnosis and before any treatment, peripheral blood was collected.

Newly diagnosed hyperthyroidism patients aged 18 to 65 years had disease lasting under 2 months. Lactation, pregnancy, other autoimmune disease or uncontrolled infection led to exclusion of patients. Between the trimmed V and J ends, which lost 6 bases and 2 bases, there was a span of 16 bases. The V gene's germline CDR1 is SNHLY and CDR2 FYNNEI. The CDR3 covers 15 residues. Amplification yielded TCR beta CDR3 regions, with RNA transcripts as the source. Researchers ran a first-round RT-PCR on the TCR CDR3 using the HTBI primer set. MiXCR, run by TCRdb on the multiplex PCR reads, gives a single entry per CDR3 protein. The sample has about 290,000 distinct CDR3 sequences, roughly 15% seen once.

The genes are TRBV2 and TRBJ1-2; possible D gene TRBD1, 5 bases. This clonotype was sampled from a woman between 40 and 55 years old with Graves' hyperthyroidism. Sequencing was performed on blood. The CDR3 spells CASRGGEKGNYGYTF. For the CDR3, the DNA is TGTGCCAGCAGGGGAGGGGAAAAGGGCAACTATGGCTACACCTTC.